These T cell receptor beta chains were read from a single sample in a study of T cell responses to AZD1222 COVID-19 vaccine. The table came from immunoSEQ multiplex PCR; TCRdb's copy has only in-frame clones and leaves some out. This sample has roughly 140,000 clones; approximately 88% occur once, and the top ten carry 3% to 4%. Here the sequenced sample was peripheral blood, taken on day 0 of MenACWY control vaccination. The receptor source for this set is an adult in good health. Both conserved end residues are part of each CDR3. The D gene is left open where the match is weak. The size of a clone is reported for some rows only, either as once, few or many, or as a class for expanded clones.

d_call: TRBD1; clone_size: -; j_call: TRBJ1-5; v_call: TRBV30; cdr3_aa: CAWQGQGGQPQHF; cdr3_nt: TGTGCCTGGCAGGGACAGGGCGGGCAGCCCCAGCATTTT
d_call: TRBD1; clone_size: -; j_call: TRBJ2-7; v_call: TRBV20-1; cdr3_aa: CSAEDRSEQYF; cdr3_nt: TGCAGTGCTGAGGACAGGAGCGAGCAGTACTTC
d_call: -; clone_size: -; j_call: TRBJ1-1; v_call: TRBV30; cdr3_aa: CAWSVVTGRTEAFF; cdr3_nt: TGTGCCTGGAGTGTAGTCACAGGGAGAACTGAAGCTTTCTTT
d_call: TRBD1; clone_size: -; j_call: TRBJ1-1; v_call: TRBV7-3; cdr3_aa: CASSAQGGTEAFF; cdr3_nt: TGTGCCAGCAGCGCACAGGGGGGGACTGAAGCTTTCTTT
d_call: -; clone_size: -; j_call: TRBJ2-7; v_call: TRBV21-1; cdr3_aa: CASNYEQYF; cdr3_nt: TGTGCCAGCAACTACGAGCAGTACTTC
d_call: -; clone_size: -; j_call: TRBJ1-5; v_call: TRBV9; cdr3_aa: CASSVGLAVQGPQHF; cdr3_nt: TGTGCCAGCAGCGTAGGATTGGCAGTCCAAGGGCCCCAGCATTTT
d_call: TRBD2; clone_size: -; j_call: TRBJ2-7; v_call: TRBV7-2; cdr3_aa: CASTRGLAYEQYF; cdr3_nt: TGTGCCAGCACCCGGGGACTAGCGTACGAGCAGTACTTC
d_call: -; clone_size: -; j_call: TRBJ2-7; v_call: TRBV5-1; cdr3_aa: CASSPIGGATYEQYF; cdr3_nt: TGCGCCAGCAGCCCTATAGGGGGGGCTACCTACGAGCAGTACTTC
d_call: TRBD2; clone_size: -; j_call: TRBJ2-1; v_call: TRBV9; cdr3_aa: CASSVDGSSSGRDVEQFF; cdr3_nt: TGTGCCAGCAGCGTAGACGGAAGTTCCAGCGGGAGGGATGTTGAGCAGTTCTTC
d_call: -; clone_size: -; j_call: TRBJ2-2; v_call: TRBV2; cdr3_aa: CASILRTANTGELFF; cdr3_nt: TGTGCCAGCATACTCCGGACAGCGAACACCGGGGAGCTGTTTTTT
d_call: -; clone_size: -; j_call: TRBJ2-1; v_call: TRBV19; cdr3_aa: CASSITEFYNEQFF; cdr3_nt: TGTGCCAGTAGTATTACGGAATTCTACAATGAGCAGTTCTTC
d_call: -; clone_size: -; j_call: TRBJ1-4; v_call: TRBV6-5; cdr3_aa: CASSTETNEKLFF; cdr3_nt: TGTGCCAGCAGCACTGAGACTAATGAAAAACTGTTTTTT
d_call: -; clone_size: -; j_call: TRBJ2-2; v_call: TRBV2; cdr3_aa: CASSYTDNRNGELFF; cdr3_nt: TGTGCCAGCAGTTACACGGACAATAGGAACGGGGAGCTGTTTTTT
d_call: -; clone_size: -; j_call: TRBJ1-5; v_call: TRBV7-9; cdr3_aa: CASSPRGGGSQPQHF; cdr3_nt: TGTGCCAGCAGCCCCCGTGGAGGGGGTAGTCAGCCCCAGCATTTT
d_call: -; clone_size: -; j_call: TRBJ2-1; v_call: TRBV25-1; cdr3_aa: CASSVGGDLGEQFF; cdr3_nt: TGTGCCAGCAGCGTGGGTGGCGATTTAGGTGAGCAGTTCTTC
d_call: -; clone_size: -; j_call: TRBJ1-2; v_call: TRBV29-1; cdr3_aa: CSVVQTNYGYTF; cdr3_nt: TGCAGCGTTGTACAGACTAACTATGGCTACACCTTC
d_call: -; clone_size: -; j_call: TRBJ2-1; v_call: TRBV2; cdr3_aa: CASSEAWGGFSYNEQFF; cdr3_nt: TGTGCCAGCAGTGAAGCATGGGGGGGCTTCTCCTACAATGAGCAGTTCTTC
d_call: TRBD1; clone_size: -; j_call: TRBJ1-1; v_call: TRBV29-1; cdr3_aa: CSGDRGLGSEAFF; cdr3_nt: TGCAGCGGGGACAGGGGGCTTGGGTCTGAAGCTTTCTTT
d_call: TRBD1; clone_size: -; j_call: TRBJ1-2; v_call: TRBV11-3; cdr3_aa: CASSLGTGAYGYTF; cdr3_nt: TGTGCCAGCAGCTTAGGGACAGGGGCCTATGGCTACACCTTC
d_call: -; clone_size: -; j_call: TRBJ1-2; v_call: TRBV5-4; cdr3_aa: CASSSRTVYGYTF; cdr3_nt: TGTGCCAGCAGCTCCAGGACAGTTTATGGCTACACCTTC
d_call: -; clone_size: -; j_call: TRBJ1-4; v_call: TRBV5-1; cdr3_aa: CASSSAGAGTNEKLFF; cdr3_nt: TGCGCCAGCAGCTCGGCGGGGGCAGGCACTAATGAAAAACTGTTTTTT
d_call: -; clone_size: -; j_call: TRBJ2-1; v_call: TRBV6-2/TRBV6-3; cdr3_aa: CASSRTTLYNEQFF; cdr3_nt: TGTGCCAGCAGCAGGACAACCCTCTACAATGAGCAGTTCTTC
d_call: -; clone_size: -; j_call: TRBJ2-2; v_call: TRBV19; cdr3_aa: CASSTGTSTFNTGELFF; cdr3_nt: TGTGCCAGTAGTACCGGGACATCAACGTTTAACACCGGGGAGCTGTTTTTT
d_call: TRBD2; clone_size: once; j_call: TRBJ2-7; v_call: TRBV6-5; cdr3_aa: CASSYYLAGTYEQYF; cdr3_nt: TGTGCCAGCAGTTACTACCTAGCGGGGACCTACGAGCAGTACTTC
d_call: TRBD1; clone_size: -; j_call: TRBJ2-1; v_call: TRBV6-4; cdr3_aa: CASSAGTGGHNEQFF; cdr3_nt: TGTGCCAGCAGCGCTGGGACAGGGGGTCACAATGAGCAGTTCTTC
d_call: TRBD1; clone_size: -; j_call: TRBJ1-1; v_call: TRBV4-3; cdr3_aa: CASSHRSQGEWGVWGTEAFF; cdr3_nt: TGCGCCAGCAGCCATCGGTCGCAGGGGGAGTGGGGGGTCTGGGGGACTGAAGCTTTCTTT
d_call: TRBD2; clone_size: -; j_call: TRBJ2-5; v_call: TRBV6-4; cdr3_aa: CASSDSTDRGTSGSTEETQYF; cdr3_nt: TGTGCCAGCAGTGACTCGACCGACAGGGGGACTAGCGGGAGTACGGAAGAGACCCAGTACTTC
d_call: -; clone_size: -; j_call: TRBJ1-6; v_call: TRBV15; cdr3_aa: CATSREQGYSPLHF; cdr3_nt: TGTGCCACCAGCAGAGAGCAGGGGTATTCACCCCTCCACTTT
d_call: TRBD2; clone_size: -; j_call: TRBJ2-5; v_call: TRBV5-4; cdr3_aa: CASSLRTSGRRIETQYF; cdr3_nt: TGTGCCAGCAGCTTGAGGACTAGCGGGAGGCGAATAGAGACCCAGTACTTC
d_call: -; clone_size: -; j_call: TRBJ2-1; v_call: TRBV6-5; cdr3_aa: CASKGGVYNEQFF; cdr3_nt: TGTGCCAGCAAGGGCGGAGTCTACAATGAGCAGTTCTTC
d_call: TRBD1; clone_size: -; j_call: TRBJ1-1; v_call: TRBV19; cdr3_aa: CASSPFGGTGGDNYNTEAFF; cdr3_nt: TGTGCCAGTAGTCCCTTCGGGGGGACAGGGGGCGATAATTACAACACTGAAGCTTTCTTT
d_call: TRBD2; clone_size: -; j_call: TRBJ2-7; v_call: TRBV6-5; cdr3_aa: CASSPAIAGVYEQYF; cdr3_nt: TGTGCCAGCAGTCCGGCGATAGCGGGAGTATACGAGCAGTACTTC
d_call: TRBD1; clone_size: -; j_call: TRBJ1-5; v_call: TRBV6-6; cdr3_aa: CASSSTQGIQPQHF; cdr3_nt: TGTGCCAGCAGTTCGACACAGGGGATTCAGCCCCAGCATTTT
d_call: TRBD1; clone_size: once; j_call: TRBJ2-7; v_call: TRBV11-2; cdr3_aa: CASSLGGQALYEQYF; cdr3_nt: TGTGCCAGCAGCTTAGGAGGACAGGCTCTCTACGAGCAGTACTTC
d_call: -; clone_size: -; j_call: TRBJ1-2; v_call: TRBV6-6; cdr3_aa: CASEGDGYTF; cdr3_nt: TGTGCCAGCGAGGGTGATGGCTACACCTTC
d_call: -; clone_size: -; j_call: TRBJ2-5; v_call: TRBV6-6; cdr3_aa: CASSYDALGTQYF; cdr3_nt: TGTGCCAGCAGTTACGACGCCCTGGGGACCCAGTACTTC
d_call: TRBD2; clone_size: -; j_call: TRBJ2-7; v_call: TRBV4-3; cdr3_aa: CASSHQRGASGSTYEQYF; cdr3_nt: TGCGCCAGCAGCCATCAGCGGGGCGCTAGCGGGAGTACATACGAGCAGTACTTC
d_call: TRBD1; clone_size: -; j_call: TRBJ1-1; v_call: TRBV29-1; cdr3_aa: CSGWDRGTEAFF; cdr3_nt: TGCAGCGGTTGGGACAGGGGCACTGAAGCTTTCTTT
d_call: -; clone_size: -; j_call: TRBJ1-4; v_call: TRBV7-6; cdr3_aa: CASSQDRHWDEKLFF; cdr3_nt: TGTGCCAGCAGTCAAGACAGGCACTGGGATGAAAAACTGTTTTTT
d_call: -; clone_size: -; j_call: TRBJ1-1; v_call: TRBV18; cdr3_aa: CASSLLNSADEAFF; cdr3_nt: TGTGCCAGCTCACTACTTAATTCGGCAGATGAAGCTTTCTTT
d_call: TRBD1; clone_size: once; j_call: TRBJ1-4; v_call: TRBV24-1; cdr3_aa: CATSDSGQNEKLFF; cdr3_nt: TGTGCCACCAGTGACTCGGGACAGAATGAAAAACTGTTTTTT
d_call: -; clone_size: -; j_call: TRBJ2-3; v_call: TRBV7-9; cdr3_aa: CASNEPPWDDPRDTQYF; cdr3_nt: TGTGCCAGCAACGAACCCCCCTGGGACGATCCCCGAGATACGCAGTATTTT
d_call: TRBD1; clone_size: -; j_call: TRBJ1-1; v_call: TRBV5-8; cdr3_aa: CASSLNRGATEAFF; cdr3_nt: TGTGCCAGCAGCTTAAACAGGGGGGCCACTGAAGCTTTCTTT
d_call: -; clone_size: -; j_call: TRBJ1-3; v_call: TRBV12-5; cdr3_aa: CASGLAGIGNTIYF; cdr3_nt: TGTGCTAGTGGTTTGGCGGGGATCGGAAACACCATATATTTT
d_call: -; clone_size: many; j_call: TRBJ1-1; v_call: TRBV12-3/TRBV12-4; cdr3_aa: CASSLGPGTEAFF; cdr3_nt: TGTGCCAGCAGTTTAGGCCCGGGAACTGAAGCTTTCTTT
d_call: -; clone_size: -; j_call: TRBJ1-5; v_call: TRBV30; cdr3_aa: CAWNKQGYQPQHF; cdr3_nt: TGTGCCTGGAATAAACAGGGCTATCAGCCCCAGCATTTT
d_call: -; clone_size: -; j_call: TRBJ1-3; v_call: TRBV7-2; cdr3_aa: CASSPWSGDSGNTIYF; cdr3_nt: TGTGCCAGCAGCCCGTGGTCGGGGGACTCTGGAAACACCATATATTTT
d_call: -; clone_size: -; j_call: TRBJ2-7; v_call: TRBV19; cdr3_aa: CASSSDRFHEQYF; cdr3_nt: TGTGCCAGTAGTTCTGACAGGTTCCACGAGCAGTACTTC